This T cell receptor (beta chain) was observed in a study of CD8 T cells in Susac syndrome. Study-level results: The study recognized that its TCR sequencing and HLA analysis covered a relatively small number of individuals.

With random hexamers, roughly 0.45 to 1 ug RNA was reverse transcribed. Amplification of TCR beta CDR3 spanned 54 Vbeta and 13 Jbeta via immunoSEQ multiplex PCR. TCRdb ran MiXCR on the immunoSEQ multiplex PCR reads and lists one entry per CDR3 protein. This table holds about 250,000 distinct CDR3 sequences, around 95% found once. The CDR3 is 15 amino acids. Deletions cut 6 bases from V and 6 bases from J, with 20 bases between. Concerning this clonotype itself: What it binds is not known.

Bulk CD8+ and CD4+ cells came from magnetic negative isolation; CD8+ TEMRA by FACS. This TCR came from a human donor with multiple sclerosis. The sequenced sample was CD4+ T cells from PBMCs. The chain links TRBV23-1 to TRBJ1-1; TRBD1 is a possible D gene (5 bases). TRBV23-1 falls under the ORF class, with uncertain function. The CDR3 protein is CASSQLQNGDSEAFF. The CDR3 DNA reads TGCGCCAGCAGCCAACTACAGAACGGGGACTCTGAAGCTTTCTTT.